This TCR beta chain emerged from a study of T cells in localized non-small cell lung cancer. The CDR3 has 14 amino acids. The V gene end was trimmed by 6 bases and the J gene end by 2 bases; junction bases not matched to a gene: 3. Germline V lookup: CDR1 MNHEY, CDR2 SVGAGI. As to this clone: Its antigen remains unidentified.

This table comes from immunoSEQ multiplex PCR, and its TCRdb copy is limited to in-frame clones, with some not included. The sample consists of 64,000 or so clones, roughly 90% of them appearing once. The study's findings and limits: The study detected a median around 50 of the top 100 tumor clones in adjacent lung. The study found T cell clonality highest in uninvolved adjacent lung, above tumor. Longer overall survival associated with higher blood T cell density; shorter survival with higher adjacent-lung clonality.

The TCR was taken from a woman aged 40-70 years with stage I lung adenocarcinoma. The input for sequencing was peripheral blood, taken before any cancer treatment. V and J are TRBV6-5 and TRBJ2-7, with 11 bases aligning to TRBD2. CDR3 residues: CASSGTSGTYEQYF. The CDR3 nucleotides read TGTGCCAGCAGCGGGACTAGCGGTACCTACGAGCAGTACTTC.